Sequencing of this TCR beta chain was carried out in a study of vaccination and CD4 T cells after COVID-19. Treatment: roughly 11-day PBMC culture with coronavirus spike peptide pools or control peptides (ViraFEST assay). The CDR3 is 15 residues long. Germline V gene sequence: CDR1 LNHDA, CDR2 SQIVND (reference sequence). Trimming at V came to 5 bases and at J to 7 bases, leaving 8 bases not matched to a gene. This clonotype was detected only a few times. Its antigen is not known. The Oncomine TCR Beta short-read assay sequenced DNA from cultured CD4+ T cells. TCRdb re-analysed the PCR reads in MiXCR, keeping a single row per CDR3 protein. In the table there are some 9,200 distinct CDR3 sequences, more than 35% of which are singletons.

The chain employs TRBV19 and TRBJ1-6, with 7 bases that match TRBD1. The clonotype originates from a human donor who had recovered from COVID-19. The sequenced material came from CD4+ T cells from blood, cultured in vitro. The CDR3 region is CASSGPRGRNSPLHF. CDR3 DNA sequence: TGTGCCAGTAGTGGGCCGAGGGGGCGGAATTCACCCCTCCACTTT.